This T cell receptor beta chain was retrieved from a study of cytomegalovirus exposure and HLA in healthy donors. In regard to this clone: Its antigen is as yet unknown.

The PCR ran on 60 Vbeta and 13 Jbeta primers. Generated by immunoSEQ multiplex PCR, the TCRdb table keeps only in-frame clones and is missing some. The sample has about 93,000 clones; under 85% are singletons. Whole-study findings and limits: In a later analysis, a missense DCLRE1C variant was linked to TCR beta V- and J-gene trimming. A later analysis linked about 17,000 TCR beta sequences to HLA alleles at 0.05 false discovery rate. Reportedly, a later analysis found an Asian-associated ancestry cluster had fewer N-insertions than the roughly 700-donor mean. A likely sequencing artifact accounted for one observed cluster of highly shared sequence variants.

Germline values: CDR1 SEHNR, CDR2 FQNEAQ (reference sequence). The CDR3 spans 15 residues. V was pared by 5 bases and J by 0 bases, with 3 bases of the junction left unmatched. The chain employs TRBV7-9 and TRBJ1-2; 10 nucleotides match TRBD1. This receptor was obtained from a boy between 10 and 17 years old in good health and CMV-seronegative. The sequenced sample consisted of PBMCs. The CDR3 is CASSVDRGPNYGYTF. DNA for the CDR3: TGTGCCAGCAGCGTTGACAGGGGGCCTAACTATGGCTACACCTTC. Based on the CDR3 plus reference TRBV7-9 and TRBJ1-2, the full variable domain is DTGVSQNPRHKITKRGQNVTFRCDPISEHNRLYWYRQTLGQGPEFLTYFQNEAQLEKSRLLSDRFSAERPKGSFSTLEIQRTEQGDSAMYLCASSVDRGPNYGYTFGSGTRLTVV.